This T cell receptor (beta chain) was identified in a study of T cells in Graves' hyperthyroidism and ophthalmopathy. This clonotype was counted many times. Using RNA transcripts as the source, TCR beta CDR3 regions were amplified. With the HTBI primer set, the TCR CDR3 went through a first round of RT-PCR. In TCRdb, the multiplex PCR reads were re-called with MiXCR into one record per CDR3 protein. The data contain approximately 600,000 distinct CDR3 sequences, around 15% of them singletons. V was pared by 0 bases and J by 4 bases, with 10 bases of the junction left unmatched. This CDR3 is 16 amino acids long. The germline CDR1 and CDR2 sequences are SGHRS and YFSETQ.

The receptor comes from a woman between 25 and 40 years old with Graves' hyperthyroidism. The chain combines TRBV5-1 with TRBJ2-7; 7 nucleotides agree with TRBD1. Sequenced input: blood. CDR3 loop: CASSLDTTGLRYEQYF. The CDR3 nucleotides are TGCGCCAGCAGCTTGGATACGACAGGGTTAAGATACGAGCAGTACTTC.